Listed here are 6 T cell receptor beta chains from one sample, sequenced in a study of blood T cells in healthy people across ages. A second roughly 7 to 11 cycle PCR used barcoded and J-beta primers. TCRdb re-called the 5' RACE reads through MiXCR, storing one row per CDR3 protein. The data show about 1.6 million distinct CDR3 sequences, about 31% seen once. The specimen was blood. The receptors stem from a woman aged 25-40 years in good health.

This clonotype was picked up many times. The genes are TRBV7-3 and TRBJ2-3; D is undetermined. Trimming pared 3 bases from V and 0 bases from J, leaving 7 bases between. Germline V CDR1 and CDR2: SGHTA, FQGTGA. The CDR3 consists of 14 residues. CDR3: CASSFAPSTDTQYF. Here the CDR3 DNA reads TGTGCCAGCAGCTTCGCACCCAGCACAGATACGCAGTATTTT.

This clonotype appeared many times. This chain uses TRBV20-1 with TRBJ2-5; either TRBD1 or TRBD2 may fit D (6 bases each). V was cut by 1 base and J by 4 bases, with 13 bases left in between. In germline, CDR1 is DFQATT, CDR2 SNEGSKA (reference sequence). This CDR3 contains 14 residues. CDR3 region: CSARGGARPETQYF. As DNA, the CDR3 is TGCAGTGCTAGAGGGGGGGCCAGGCCAGAGACCCAGTACTTC.

The chain carries TRBV5-1 and TRBJ2-5; D might be TRBD1 (6 bases). The CDR3 runs to 20 residues. Per germline, CDR1 SGHRS and CDR2 YFSETQ. V was clipped by 4 bases and J by 1 base, with 29 bases between them. CDR3 nucleotides: TGCGCCAGCAGCACGGCAGATACCAGAACACCCGGACAGTTCCAAGAGACCCAGTACTTC. Amino acid sequence: CASSTADTRTPGQFQETQYF.

The chain combines TRBV11-2 with TRBJ2-7; 7 bases align to TRBD1. The CDR3 has 14 residues. CDR1 and CDR2 from the germline V gene are SGHAT and FQNNGV. The ends lost 4 bases at V and 3 bases at J; junction bases unmatched: 6. The CDR3 protein is CASSSIGDSYEQYF. CDR3 coding DNA: TGTGCCAGCAGCTCAATTGGGGACAGCTACGAGCAGTACTTC.

With regard to this clonotype: Germline and junction disagree at one end, which may indicate a read error. The chain uses TRBV5-1 and TRBJ1-1; maybe TRBD1 (5 bases). The CDR3 spans 14 residues. CDR1 is SGHRS, CDR2 YFSETQ, per germline. The CDR3 spells CASSLDSPNTGAFF. CDR3 nucleotides: TGCGCCAGCAGCTTAGACAGTCCGAACACTGGAGCTTTCTTT.

Many counts were recorded for this clonotype. The genes are TRBV29-1 and TRBJ2-3; weak D call: TRBD2 (8 bases). V gave up 7 bases and J gave up 6 bases, with 35 bases separating them. This CDR3 comprises 19 residues. CDR1 is SQVTM and CDR2 is ANQGSEA in the germline V gene. CDR3 sequence reads: CSAKLGIGGHGSGKDTQYF. CDR3 DNA: TGCAGCGCAAAACTTGGCATAGGGGGCCATGGTAGCGGGAAGGATACGCAGTATTTT.